This T cell receptor (beta chain) is from a study of blood T cells in healthy people across ages. General study points: Not knowing donor CMV status may have confounded expanded clonotype changes. The lack of PBMC sorting stopped any conclusive naive versus antigen-experienced comparison. Long-lived and aged donors differed, with more naive CD4+ cells and higher diversity in the long-lived.

For the second PCR, which ran for roughly 6 to 12 cycles, a sample-barcoded 5' primer and a J-beta primer mix were used. TCRdb reanalysed the 5' RACE reads using MiXCR and keeps one entry per CDR3 protein. The data show 790,000 or so distinct CDR3 sequences, less than 60% seen once. The CDR3 spans 13 residues. Germline CDR1 is ENHRY and CDR2 is SYGVKD. Trimming shortened V by 2 bases and J by 6 bases, and 10 bases separated the two germline ends. This clonotype has a count of ten or more. Its antigen is as yet unknown. PBMCs, at least 6 million per sample, were isolated. The receptor comes from a man at least 80 years old in good health. V is TRBV10-3 and J is TRBJ2-5; tentative D call: TRBD1 (5 bases). The sequencing sample was made of blood. The CDR3 spells CAISEGAKKTQYF. CDR3 DNA sequence: TGTGCCATCAGTGAGGGGGCCAAGAAGACCCAGTACTTC.